Listed here is a single T cell receptor (beta chain). Germline V gives CDR1 SNHLY, CDR2 FYNNEI. Trimming removed 8 bases from V and 5 bases from J, with 12 bases in between. This CDR3 spans 12 amino acids. The data were taken from a study of blood T cell repertoires in COVID-19. Study-wide context: Collection of acute and convalescent COVID-19 samples took place in the United States, Italy and Spain. T cells, B-cell-depleted T cells, or PBMCs supplied cDNA or gDNA.

Original processing notes: Amplified reference gene primers provided the basis for estimating nucleated cell counts. Some clones are missing from TCRdb's copy, which holds only in-frame ones; the method was immunoSEQ multiplex PCR. That table furnishes V, J and clone size, whereas the DNA furnished D and trimming. The sample gives 50,000 to 60,000 clones, around four fifths of which show up once; under 7% is in the top ten. The chain is built from TRBV2 and TRBJ1-2, with D perhaps TRBD1 (5 bases). The sequence derives from an older man with active COVID-19. Sequenced material: peripheral blood. CDR3 amino acids: CASVGAEYGYTF. CDR3 bases: TGTGCCAGCGTTGGGGCTGAGTATGGCTACACCTTC.